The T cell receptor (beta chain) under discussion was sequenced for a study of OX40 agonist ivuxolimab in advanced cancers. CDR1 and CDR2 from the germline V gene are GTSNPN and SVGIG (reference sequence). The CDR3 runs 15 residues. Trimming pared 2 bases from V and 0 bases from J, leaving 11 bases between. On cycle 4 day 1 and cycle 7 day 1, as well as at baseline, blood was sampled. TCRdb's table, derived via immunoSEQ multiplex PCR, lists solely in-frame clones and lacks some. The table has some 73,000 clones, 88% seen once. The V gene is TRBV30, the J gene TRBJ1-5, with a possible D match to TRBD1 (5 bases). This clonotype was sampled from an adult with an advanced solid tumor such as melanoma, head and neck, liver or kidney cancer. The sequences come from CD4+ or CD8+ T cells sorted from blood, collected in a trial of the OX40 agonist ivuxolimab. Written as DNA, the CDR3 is TGTGCCTGGAGTACTCAGGGACCTAGCAATCAGCCCCAGCATTTT. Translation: CAWSTQGPSNQPQHF.